These 23 T cell receptor beta chains originate from one sample sequenced in a study of cytomegalovirus exposure and HLA in healthy donors. The repertoire was sequenced with immunoSEQ multiplex PCR; TCRdb's copy has only in-frame clones and lacks some. The sample has 200,000 to 300,000 clones, about 86% seen once. Sequencing was carried out using PBMCs. These receptors were taken from a woman aged 30 to 39 in good health and CMV-seropositive.

In its sample, this clone was seen once. V and J are TRBV4-1 and TRBJ2-1; D is unclear. The V gene's germline CDR1 is MGHRA and CDR2 YSYEKL. The CDR3 sequence is 15 residues long. Between the trimmed V and J ends, which lost 4 bases and 3 bases, there was a span of 13 bases. The CDR3 loop reads CASSPALAVYNEQFF. CDR3 bases: TGCGCCAGCAGCCCAGCACTGGCGGTCTACAATGAGCAGTTCTTC.

In its sample, this clone was seen once. V and J are TRBV5-4 and TRBJ2-1; D may be TRBD2 (5 bases). CDR1 and CDR2 (germline): SGHNT, YYREEE (reference sequence). The germline V and J ends were trimmed by 4 bases and 7 bases, with 12 bases remaining between them. The CDR3 consists of 13 residues. The chain's CDR3 is CASSRAEANEQFF. Here the CDR3 DNA reads TGTGCCAGCAGCCGAGCGGAGGCTAATGAGCAGTTCTTC.

This clone was seen only once. The chain is built from TRBV28 and TRBJ2-3, with D perhaps TRBD2 (6 bases). There are 14 residues in the CDR3. Trimming removed 10 bases at V and 0 bases at J, with 14 bases between. CDR1 is MDHEN, CDR2 SYDVKM, per germline. CDR3 amino acids: CATRRGTSTDTQYF. The DNA of the CDR3 is TGTGCCACGAGACGGGGGACTAGCACAGATACGCAGTATTTT.

The chain uses TRBV9 and TRBJ2-3, with D maybe TRBD2 (5 bases). CDR3 size: 15 residues. V dropped 0 bases and J dropped 0 bases, with 8 bases sitting between them. Germline V CDR1 and CDR2: SGDLS, YYNGEE. CDR3 DNA sequence: TGTGCCAGCAGCGTAGGCGGAGGAAGCACAGATACGCAGTATTTT. It yields the protein CASSVGGGSTDTQYF.

J is TRBJ1-1 and V is TRBV5-1; D possibly corresponds to TRBD1 (6 bases). Germline CDR1 SGHRS, CDR2 YFSETQ. The CDR3 is 14 amino acids. V was pared by 3 bases and J by 1 base, with 10 bases between. The CDR3 DNA is TGCGCCAGCAGCTCCGGGACACGGAACACTGAAGCTTTCTTT. The encoded protein is CASSSGTRNTEAFF.

The chain links TRBV28 to TRBJ2-3; D is perhaps TRBD1 (6 bases). Germline V gives CDR1 MDHEN, CDR2 SYDVKM. The CDR3 has 16 amino acids. The V and J ends lost 3 bases and 8 bases respectively, with 21 bases between them. This CDR3 is CASSFGRDRSPGTQYF. In DNA form, the CDR3 reads TGTGCCAGCAGTTTCGGTCGAGACAGGTCTCCAGGTACGCAGTATTTT.

The rearrangement links TRBV7-8 to TRBJ2-4; 8 nucleotides line up with TRBD2. V shed 2 bases, J shed 2 bases, and the junction held 2 bases outside the gene matches. Germline values: CDR1 SGHVS, CDR2 FQNEAQ. This CDR3 has 15 amino acids. In nucleotides, the CDR3 is TGTGCCAGCAGCTTAAATAGCGGGACCAAAAACATTCAGTACTTC. Translation gives CASSLNSGTKNIQYF.

The CDR3 loop reads CASSLDRDPWNTIYF. The CDR3 DNA reads TGTGCCAGCAGCTTAGATCGGGATCCTTGGAACACCATATATTTT. The chain uses TRBV11-2 and TRBJ1-3, with D uncertain. Between the trimmed V and J ends, which lost 0 bases and 7 bases, there was a span of 13 bases. This CDR3 is 15 amino acids long. CDR1 and CDR2 from the germline V gene are SGHAT and FQNNGV.

The chain couples TRBV19 to TRBJ2-7; 15 bases are a match to TRBD2. The CDR3 is 15 residues long. The germline CDR1 and CDR2 sequences are LNHDA and SQIVND (reference sequence). V lost 5 bases to trimming and J lost 4 bases; unmatched junction nucleotides: 3. CDR3: CASSAGLAGGYEQYF. The CDR3 DNA reads TGTGCCAGTAGTGCCGGACTAGCGGGAGGGTACGAGCAGTACTTC.

The chain has TRBV11-2 and TRBJ1-1; D gene ambiguous. V dropped 0 bases and J dropped 2 bases, with 4 bases sitting between them. CDR1 and CDR2 (germline): SGHAT, FQNNGV. This CDR3 has 13 amino acids. The CDR3 is CASSLDLNTEAFF. The CDR3 DNA is TGTGCCAGCAGCTTAGACCTCAACACTGAAGCTTTCTTT.

This chain links TRBV10-3 with TRBJ1-5, with 8 bases identical to TRBD1. The CDR3 consists of 15 residues. Germline loops: CDR1 ENHRY, CDR2 SYGVKD. The V and J ends lost 3 bases and 5 bases, in that order; junction bases with no gene match: 6. Here the CDR3 reads CAISDSTGDDQPQHF. The CDR3 region has the DNA TGTGCCATCAGTGACTCGACAGGGGATGATCAGCCCCAGCATTTT.

The rearrangement links TRBV5-6 to TRBJ2-5; D not resolved. V lost 1 base and J lost 5, with 12 bases in between. CDR3 size: 14 residues. Looked up from germline, CDR1 is SGHDT and CDR2 is YYEEEE. The CDR3 coding sequence is TGTGCCAGCAGCTTGAGGCCGCGGTGGGAGACCCAGTACTTC. It specifies CASSLRPRWETQYF. Drawing the rest from reference TRBV5-6 and TRBJ2-5, the complete variable domain is DAGVTQSPTHLIKTRGQQVTLRCSPKSGHDTVSWYQQALGQGPQFIFQYYEEEERQRGNFPDRFSGHQFPNYSSELNVNALLLGDSALYLCASSLRPRWETQYFGPGTRLLVL.

The genes are TRBV6-1 and TRBJ2-1; 11 nucleotides line up with TRBD2. The germline V gene has CDR1 MNHNS and CDR2 SASEGT. CDR3 length equals 13 residues. The trim removed 1 base at V and 12 bases at J, leaving 2 bases unmatched. In nucleotides, the CDR3 is TGTGCCAGCAGTGAAGGACTAGCGGGGCGGCAGTTCTTC. As protein: CASSEGLAGRQFF.

V is TRBV4-1 and J is TRBJ2-2, with 12 bases matching TRBD2. Germline V lookup: CDR1 MGHRA, CDR2 YSYEKL. The CDR3 contains 18 residues. V lost 1 base and J lost 6; bases outside the gene matches: 9. The CDR3 spells CASSQGLLAGGPSGELFF. DNA for the CDR3: TGCGCCAGCAGCCAAGGACTGCTAGCGGGAGGGCCCTCCGGGGAGCTGTTTTTT.

CDR3 sequence reads: CATDRGDISYEQYF. CDR3 coding DNA: TGTGCCACTGATCGGGGAGACATTTCCTACGAGCAGTACTTC. The chain combines TRBV10-3 with TRBJ2-7, with a tentative D call TRBD2 (5 bases). This CDR3 comprises 14 residues. Germline V gives CDR1 ENHRY, CDR2 SYGVKD. V lost 10 bases and J 1 base, leaving 17 bases between the germline ends.

This chain links TRBV27 with TRBJ2-1; 12 nucleotides agree with TRBD2. The V gene end was trimmed by 7 bases and the J gene end by 5 bases; junction bases not matched to a gene: 9. The CDR3 length is 16 residues. The germline CDR1 and CDR2 sequences are MNHEY and SMNVEV (reference sequence). DNA for the CDR3: TGTGCCAGCAACTATCGGAGGACTAGCGGGGACAATGAGCAGTTCTTC. As protein: CASNYRRTSGDNEQFF.

This chain links TRBV30 with TRBJ2-2; D uncertain. V was shortened by 1 base and J by 8 bases, with 8 bases between the two germline ends. The length of the CDR3 is 12 residues. Germline V gives CDR1 GTSNPN, CDR2 SVGIG (reference sequence). This CDR3 reads CAWSESGGELFF. CDR3 DNA sequence: TGTGCCTGGAGTGAATCGGGTGGGGAGCTGTTTTTT.

This clone was seen only once. The chain couples TRBV7-2 to TRBJ1-1, with 7 nucleotides matching TRBD1. The CDR3 totals 15 residues. V lost 4 bases, J lost 4 bases, and 9 bases stayed unmatched. Germline V gene data show CDR1 as SGHTA and CDR2 as FQGNSA. CDR3 sequence: CASSYATGLGTEAFF. In nucleotides, the CDR3 is TGTGCCAGCAGCTACGCGACAGGGTTAGGCACTGAAGCTTTCTTT. The complete variable domain, with remaining parts taken from reference TRBV7-2 and TRBJ1-1, reads GAGVSQSPSNKVTEKGKDVELRCDPISGHTALYWYRQSLGQGLEFLIYFQGNSAPDKSGLPSDRFSAERTGGSVSTLTIQRTQQEDSAVYLCASSYATGLGTEAFFGQGTRLTVV.

This chain joins TRBV27 and TRBJ1-1; D gene uncertain. Trimming pared 2 bases from V and 0 bases from J, leaving 10 bases between. CDR1 MNHEY and CDR2 SMNVEV come from the germline V gene (reference sequence). The CDR3 is 15 amino acids. This CDR3 reads CASSLRWQMNTEAFF. DNA of the CDR3: TGTGCCAGCAGTTTAAGATGGCAGATGAACACTGAAGCTTTCTTT.

The rearrangement joins TRBV19 to TRBJ2-3; weak D call: TRBD1 (7 bases). Trimming removed 3 bases at V and 1 base at J, with 8 bases between. CDR1 LNHDA and CDR2 SQIVND come from the germline V gene (reference sequence). The CDR3 spans 14 residues. In DNA, the CDR3 is TGTGCCAGTAGTATCAGGGGGGGCACAGATACGCAGTATTTT. Its protein product is CASSIRGGTDTQYF.

The chain is built from TRBV7-7 and TRBJ2-5; D gene ambiguous. This CDR3 is built from 13 residues. V dropped 1 base and J dropped 7 bases, with 10 bases sitting between them. Germline CDR1 SSHAT, CDR2 FNYEAQ (reference sequence). The DNA of the CDR3 is TGTGCCAGCAGCTTAGACTACCAAAGGACCCAGTACTTC. Translating gives CASSLDYQRTQYF.

This clone appeared once. This chain joins TRBV28 and TRBJ1-3; the match to TRBD1 covers 7 bases. V shed 4 bases, J shed 4 bases, and the junction held 10 bases outside the gene matches. The CDR3 covers 16 residues. Per germline, CDR1 MDHEN and CDR2 SYDVKM. CDR3 in amino acids: CASSSRPTGSGNTIYF. The CDR3 nucleotides read TGTGCCAGCAGTTCCAGACCGACAGGGTCAGGAAACACCATATATTTT.

V gene TRBV28 combines with J gene TRBJ2-7; 10 bases align to TRBD1. This CDR3 has 14 residues. In germline, CDR1 is MDHEN, CDR2 SYDVKM. V dropped 7 bases and J dropped 2; count of bases not matched to a gene: 5. As DNA, the CDR3 is TGTGCCAGCACCAGACAGGGGGCGACCTACGAGCAGTACTTC. Residues: CASTRQGATYEQYF. Using reference TRBV28 and TRBJ2-7 for the parts outside the CDR3, the full variable domain is DVKVTQSSRYLVKRTGEKVFLECVQDMDHENMFWYRQDPGLGLRLIYFSYDVKMKEKGDIPEGYSVSREKKERFSLILESASTNQTSMYLCASTRQGATYEQYFGPGTRLTVT.